A selection of T cell receptor beta chains follows, all from one sample in a study of blood T cell repertoires in COVID-19. Some clones are missing from TCRdb's copy, which holds only in-frame ones; the method was immunoSEQ multiplex PCR. Among 110,000 to 150,000 clones listed, approximately 80% were seen once. The material sequenced was peripheral blood. The receptors shown here come from a human donor in a cohort sampled during active COVID-19. The CDR3 runs from the conserved cysteine through the conserved F or W. A D gene is named only where the DNA matches it firmly. Clone size appears in some rows only: once, few, many, or a class for an expanded clone.

v_call,j_call,d_call,clone_size,cdr3_nt,cdr3_aa
TRBV6-2/TRBV6-3,TRBJ2-1,NA,once,TGTGCCAGCAGTTCCGTCCGGGCGTTCCCCTTGGGGCAAAATGAGCAGTTCTTC,CASSSVRAFPLGQNEQFF
TRBV14,TRBJ2-7,NA,NA,TGTGCCAGCAGCCAACGGGACACCTTCTCCTACGAGCAGTACTTC,CASSQRDTFSYEQYF
TRBV5-1,TRBJ2-7,TRBD2,many,TGCGCCAGCAGTTTTATAGCGGGAGGGCCTAATGAGCAGTACTTC,CASSFIAGGPNEQYF
TRBV11-3,TRBJ2-5,TRBD1,NA,TGTGCCAGCAGCCCCGGACAGGGGCCACAAGAGACCCAGTACTTC,CASSPGQGPQETQYF
TRBV18,TRBJ1-1,TRBD1,NA,TGTGCCAGCTCAGGACAGGAGATGAACACTGAAGCTTTCTTT,CASSGQEMNTEAFF
TRBV11-2,TRBJ2-7,TRBD1,few,TGTGCCAGCAGCCCCACGGGACAGACGGGCGAGCAGTACTTC,CASSPTGQTGEQYF
TRBV7-2,TRBJ2-3,NA,NA,TGTGCCAGCAGCCATGGGGTCTGGCGGGTGAACCGGGCTGATACGCAGTATTTT,CASSHGVWRVNRADTQYF
TRBV5-6,TRBJ2-7,NA,NA,TGTGCCAGCAGCGAAACAGGGTTGGTGCCTCCCTACGAGCAGTACTTC,CASSETGLVPPYEQYF
TRBV7-9,TRBJ2-7,TRBD2,NA,TGTGCCAGCAGCCCAAAAGCGGGAGGGCCCTACGAGCAGTACTTC,CASSPKAGGPYEQYF
TRBV27,TRBJ2-5,NA,NA,TGTGCCAGCAGTTTATCGGTGCACCCGGGTGAGACCCAGTACTTC,CASSLSVHPGETQYF
TRBV2,TRBJ2-5,NA,NA,TGTGCCAGCAGTGTTTTAGAGGCACAAGAGACCCAGTACTTC,CASSVLEAQETQYF
TRBV4-1,TRBJ2-7,TRBD2,NA,TGCGCCACCCAAGAGTGCGGGACTAGTGAAATTGGGGCAGAGAGATACGAGCAGTACTTC,CATQECGTSEIGAERYEQYF
TRBV24-1,TRBJ2-3,NA,NA,TGTGCCACCAGTGATTTGAAGGGACTCCCCCACCCAGATACGCAGTATTTT,CATSDLKGLPHPDTQYF
TRBV7-2,TRBJ2-7,TRBD1,NA,TGTGCCAGCAGCCCCACCGGGACAGGGAAAAGGATGGCCTACGAGCAGTACTTC,CASSPTGTGKRMAYEQYF
TRBV9,TRBJ2-7,TRBD2,NA,TGTGCCAGCAGCGAGGCCCCAGGGCGGGAGGTATACGAGCAGTACTTC,CASSEAPGREVYEQYF
TRBV5-5,TRBJ1-2,NA,few,TGTGCCAGCAGCGTTGCGCCAACAGGGAAAGCTGACCCCTATGGCTACACCTTC,CASSVAPTGKADPYGYTF
TRBV18,TRBJ1-4,TRBD1,NA,TGTGCCAGCTCTCGGGACAGTAATGAAAAACTGTTTTTT,CASSRDSNEKLFF
TRBV7-3,TRBJ2-7,NA,NA,TGTGCCAGCAGCCCCGGCGGCAAACCCCACGAGCAGTACTTC,CASSPGGKPHEQYF
TRBV7-3,TRBJ2-7,NA,few,TGTGCCAGCAGCTTAAATGTCCAGGGGGAGCAGTACTTC,CASSLNVQGEQYF
TRBV28,TRBJ2-1,NA,few,TGTGCCAGCAGTTACTACTACAATGAGCAGTTCTTC,CASSYYYNEQFF
TRBV7-9,TRBJ1-3,TRBD1,many,TGTGCCAGCAGCCCAAACTCTCCGGGACAGAAGACAAACACCATATATTTT,CASSPNSPGQKTNTIYF
TRBV29-1,TRBJ2-6,TRBD1,NA,TGCAGCGTTGAAGCCTCCGCGACAGGGGTTGGGGCCAACGTCCTGACTTTC,CSVEASATGVGANVLTF
TRBV29-1,TRBJ1-1,NA,NA,TGCAGCGTTTTGGACAGAAATGCTATGAACACTGAAGCTTTCTTT,CSVLDRNAMNTEAFF
TRBV7-9,TRBJ2-1,NA,NA,TGTGCCAGCAGCCCCCTGTGGGGGAGGGGGGGCAATGAGCAGTTCTTC,CASSPLWGRGGNEQFF
TRBV29-1,TRBJ2-7,NA,NA,TGCAGCGTTGAAAAAGCCGGGACAAAATCCTACGAGCAGTACTTC,CSVEKAGTKSYEQYF
TRBV5-1,TRBJ2-6,NA,NA,TGCGCCAGCAGCCAGCGCGGGGTCTCTGGGGCCAACGTCCTGACTTTC,CASSQRGVSGANVLTF
TRBV9,TRBJ2-3,TRBD2,NA,TGTGCCAGCAGCGTAGTCGGTAGCGGGATCTCAGATACGCAGTATTTT,CASSVVGSGISDTQYF
TRBV19,TRBJ2-5,NA,once,TGTGCCAGTAGTACAGGCGGGACCCAAGAGACCCAGTACTTC,CASSTGGTQETQYF
TRBV4-1,TRBJ1-2,NA,NA,TGCGCCAGCAGCCAAGTTGCGGGACCTTACTATGGCTACACCTTC,CASSQVAGPYYGYTF
TRBV7-2,TRBJ1-3,NA,NA,TGTGCCAGCAGCTCCACTGGGCAATTGGGTGGAAACACCATATATTTT,CASSSTGQLGGNTIYF
TRBV28,TRBJ2-6,TRBD2,NA,TGTGCCAGCAGTTCTGGCGGGAGAGGTGGGGCCAACGTCCTGACTTTC,CASSSGGRGGANVLTF
TRBV18,TRBJ2-7,NA,NA,TGTGCCAGCTCACCACCGGGGACATACTCCTACGAGCAGTACTTC,CASSPPGTYSYEQYF
TRBV19,TRBJ2-1,NA,NA,TGTGCCAGTAGTATATTGACAGGAGCCTACAATGAGCAGTTCTTC,CASSILTGAYNEQFF
TRBV19,TRBJ2-7,TRBD2,NA,TGTGCCAGTAGTATAGCGGGAGGTAGCTCCTACGAGCAGTACTTC,CASSIAGGSSYEQYF
TRBV6-1,TRBJ1-2,NA,NA,TGTGCCAGCAGTGAGACACTGGGTAACTATGGCTACACCTTC,CASSETLGNYGYTF
TRBV19,TRBJ2-5,TRBD2,NA,TGTGCCAGTAGTTCTAGCGGGAGGCAAGAGACCCAGTACTTC,CASSSSGRQETQYF
TRBV6-2/TRBV6-3,TRBJ1-4,NA,few,TGTGCCAGCAGTACCTACGGGTCCGGAAAACTGTTTTTT,CASSTYGSGKLFF
TRBV27,TRBJ2-7,TRBD2,NA,TGTGCCAGCCGGGACTACCGTACCTACGAGCAGTACTTC,CASRDYRTYEQYF
TRBV6-2/TRBV6-3,TRBJ1-5,TRBD1,NA,TGTGCCAGCAGTGGACAGGGATCTGGCAATCAGCCCCAGCATTTT,CASSGQGSGNQPQHF
TRBV5-1,TRBJ2-7,TRBD1,once,TGCGCCAGCAGAACCGGGACAGCTTCCTACGAGCAGTACTTC,CASRTGTASYEQYF
TRBV28,TRBJ1-1,NA,NA,TGTGCCGGGGGGGACCAGAACACTGAAGCTTTCTTT,CAGGDQNTEAFF
TRBV2,TRBJ2-7,TRBD1,NA,TGTGCCAGCAGTGGACAGGGGAACGAGCAGTACTTC,CASSGQGNEQYF
TRBV28,TRBJ1-5,NA,NA,TGTGCCAGCAGTTTGACACATCAGCCCCAGCATTTT,CASSLTHQPQHF
TRBV18,TRBJ2-7,TRBD2,NA,TGTGCCAGCTCACCCGGGACTATCGCCTACGAGCAGTACTTC,CASSPGTIAYEQYF